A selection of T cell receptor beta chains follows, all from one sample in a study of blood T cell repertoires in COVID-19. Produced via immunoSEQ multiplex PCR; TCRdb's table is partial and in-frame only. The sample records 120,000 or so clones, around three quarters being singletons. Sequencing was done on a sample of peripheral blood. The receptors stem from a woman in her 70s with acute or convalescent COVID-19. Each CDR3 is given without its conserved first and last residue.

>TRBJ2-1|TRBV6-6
ASRGTSGFYNEQF
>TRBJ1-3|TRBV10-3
AIRDSSGNTIY
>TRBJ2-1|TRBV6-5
ASSLPGLNNEQF
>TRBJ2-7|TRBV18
ASQGQGGDEQY
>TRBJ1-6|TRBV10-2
ASSRQGGNSPLH
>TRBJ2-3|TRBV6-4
ASSETSIQADTQY
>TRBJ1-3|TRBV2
ASSEEGWGNTIY
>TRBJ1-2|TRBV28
ASRTGTGSYGYT
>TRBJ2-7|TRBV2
ASERAYEQY
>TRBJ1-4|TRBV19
ASSIGGSTNEKLF
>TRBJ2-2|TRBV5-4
ASSLPSGNTGELF
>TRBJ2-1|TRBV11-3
ASSRGQGAHNEQF
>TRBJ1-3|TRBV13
ASSLQGAGSGNTIY
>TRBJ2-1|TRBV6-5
ASTMDRVGNEQF
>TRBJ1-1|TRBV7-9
ASSATTGADTEAF
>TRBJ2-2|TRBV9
ASSATGTSTPNTGELF
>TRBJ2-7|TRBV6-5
ASSTGTGSGYEQY
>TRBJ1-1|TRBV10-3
AISGDRGFNTEAF
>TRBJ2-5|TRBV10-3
AISGQGQETQY
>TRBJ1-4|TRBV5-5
ASSPGTGVEKLF
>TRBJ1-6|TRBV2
ASSRTGINNSPLH
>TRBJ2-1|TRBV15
ATSRGQSSYNEQF
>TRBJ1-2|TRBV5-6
ASSLGGLVGGYT
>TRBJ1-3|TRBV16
ASSNGRPSSGNTIY
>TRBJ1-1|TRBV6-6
ASSMAENTEAF
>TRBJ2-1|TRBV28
ASSPPAGSGEQF
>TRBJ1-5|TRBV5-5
ASSFTPDSIRQPQH
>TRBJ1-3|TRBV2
ASSGTGPAGNTIY